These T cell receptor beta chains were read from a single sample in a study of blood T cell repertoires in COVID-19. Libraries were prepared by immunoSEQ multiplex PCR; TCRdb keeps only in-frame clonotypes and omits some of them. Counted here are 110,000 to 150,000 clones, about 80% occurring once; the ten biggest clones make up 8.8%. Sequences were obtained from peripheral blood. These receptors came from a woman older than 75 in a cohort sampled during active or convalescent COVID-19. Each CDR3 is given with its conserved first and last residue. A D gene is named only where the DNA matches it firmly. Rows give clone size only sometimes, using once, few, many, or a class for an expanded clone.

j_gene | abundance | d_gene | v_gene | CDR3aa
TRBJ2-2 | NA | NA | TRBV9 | CASSVLETGELFF
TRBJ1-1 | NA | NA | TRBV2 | CASSEPYEAFF
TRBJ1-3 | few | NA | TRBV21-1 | CASSKGGRGTSSGNTIYF
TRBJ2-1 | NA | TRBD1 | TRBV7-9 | CASSGTSGTEYNEQFF
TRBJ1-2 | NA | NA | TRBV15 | CATSRDPAEARNGYTF
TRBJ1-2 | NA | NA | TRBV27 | CASSFSRGYGYTF
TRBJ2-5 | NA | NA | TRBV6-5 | CASSYSMSSQETQYF
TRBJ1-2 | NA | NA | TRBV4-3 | CASSQHYRGAAYGYTF
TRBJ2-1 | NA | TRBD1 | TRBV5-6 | CASSLVQGAAEQFF
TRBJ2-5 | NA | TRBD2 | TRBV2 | CASSEALLAGQETQYF
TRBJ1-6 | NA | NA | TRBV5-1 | CASSLQGTNSPLHF
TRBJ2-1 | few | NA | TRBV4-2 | CASSAAGTYNEQFF
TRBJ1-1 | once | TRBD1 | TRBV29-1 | CSTGTGMTNTEAFF
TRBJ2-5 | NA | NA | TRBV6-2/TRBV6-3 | CASSYFTVQETQYF
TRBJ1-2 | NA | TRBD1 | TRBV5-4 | CASSYAGGFSYGYTF
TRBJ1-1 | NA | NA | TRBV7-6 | CASSLDLNTEAFF
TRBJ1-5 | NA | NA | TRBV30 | CACTQDSNQPQHF
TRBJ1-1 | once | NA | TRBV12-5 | CASGLGQTEAFF
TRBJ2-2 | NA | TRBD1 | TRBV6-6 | CASSITGAGELFF
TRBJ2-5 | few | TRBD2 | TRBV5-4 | CASSSQVSGGQETQYF
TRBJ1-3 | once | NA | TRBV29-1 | CSARDNGNTIYF
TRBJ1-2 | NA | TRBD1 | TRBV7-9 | CASSRDRANYGYTF
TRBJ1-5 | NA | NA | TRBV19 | CASSKGGNSNQPQHF
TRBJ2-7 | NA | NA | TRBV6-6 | CASSYTSPEGSQQYF
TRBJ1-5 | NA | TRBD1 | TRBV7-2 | CASSGDRGFSNQPQHF
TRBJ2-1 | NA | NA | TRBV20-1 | CSGGGRGEQFF
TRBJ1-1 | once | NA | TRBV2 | CASSGQGLNTEAFF
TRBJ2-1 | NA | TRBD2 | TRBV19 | CASSIQRGFNEQFF
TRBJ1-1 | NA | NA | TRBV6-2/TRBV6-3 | CASSVDRIKGTEAFF
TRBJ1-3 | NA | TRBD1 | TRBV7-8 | CASSLYRDSSGNTIYF